The 17 T cell receptor beta chains listed next were all sequenced from one sample in a study of neurological immune-mediated disorders. TCRdb re-derived calls from the 5' RACE reads in MiXCR, one entry per CDR3 protein. The table lists about 80,000 distinct CDR3 sequences, nearly 6% of them singletons. As for time point: longitudinal time-point 2. Material: PBMCs. These TCRs come from a woman aged 60-75 years with multiple sclerosis.

This clonotype was detected ten times or more. The CDR3 here is CSASPGQGNTEAFF. The CDR3 DNA sequence: TGCAGTGCTAGCCCGGGACAGGGGAACACTGAAGCTTTCTTT. The genes are TRBV20-1 and TRBJ1-1, with TRBD1 identical over 9 bases. V gave up 3 bases and J gave up 1 base; unmatched junction bases: 3. CDR1 and CDR2 (germline): DFQATT, SNEGSKA (reference sequence). This CDR3 is 14 amino acids long.

In this sample, this clonotype turned up many times. The chain has TRBV12-3 or TRBV12-4 and TRBJ2-7, with 10 bases fitting TRBD1. This CDR3 region has 15 residues. V was pared by 4 bases and J by 5 bases, with 8 bases of the junction left unmatched. The CDR3 DNA reads as TGTGCCAGCAGTTCCGGACAGGGGGTATACGACGAGCAGTACTTC. Translated, it gives CASSSGQGVYDEQYF.

The table lists this clonotype with many counts. V is TRBV12-3 or TRBV12-4 and J is TRBJ1-2, with a weak D call TRBD1 (6 bases). V lost 5 bases, J lost 5 bases, and 9 bases lay in between. The CDR3 loop spans 12 amino acids. CDR3 sequence: CASSRGQYGYTF. The CDR3 DNA follows: TGTGCCAGCAGTCGAGGACAGTATGGCTACACCTTC.

This clonotype was counted many times. Here the CDR3 DNA reads TGCGCCAGCAGCCCACAGGCATACGAGCAGTACTTC. Its protein product is CASSPQAYEQYF. The gene calls are TRBV5-1 and TRBJ2-7, with a possible D match to TRBD1 (5 bases). CDR3 length: 12 amino acids. The V end lost 4 bases, the J end lost 4 bases, and 9 bases lay between the germline ends. Looked up from germline, CDR1 is SGHRS and CDR2 is YFSETQ. The entire variable domain, with the rest obtained from reference TRBV5-1 and TRBJ2-7, is as follows: KAGVTQTPRYLIKTRGQQVTLSCSPISGHRSVSWYQQTPGQGLQFLFEYFSETQRNKGNFPGRFSGRQFSNSRSEMNVSTLELGDSALYLCASSPQAYEQYFGPGTRLTVT.

This clonotype was detected many times. The V gene is TRBV3-1, the J gene TRBJ2-7, with 8 bases fitting TRBD1. The CDR3 has 14 residues. With V trimmed by 4 bases and J by 6 bases, 8 bases remained unmatched. CDR1 and CDR2 (germline): LGHDT, YNNKEL (reference sequence). The CDR3 region has the DNA TGTGCCAGCAGCCCTAGGACAGGGTACGCCGAGCAGTACTTC. Its protein is CASSPRTGYAEQYF.

This clonotype counts as medium-sized. This chain connects TRBV5-1 to TRBJ2-5; D possibly matches TRBD1 or TRBD2 (5 bases each). V gave up 0 bases and J gave up 4 bases, with 10 bases separating them. This CDR3 has 14 amino acids. Germline CDR1 SGHRS, CDR2 YFSETQ. CDR3 DNA sequence: TGCGCCAGCAGCTTGGATGGGGGTCGAGAGACCCAGTACTTC. Its protein product is CASSLDGGRETQYF.

This clonotype was detected ten times or more. The rearrangement uses TRBV7-9 and TRBJ1-6; D call uncertain. The CDR3 sequence is 15 residues long. V was trimmed by 3 bases and J by 5 bases, leaving 11 bases between them. The germline CDR1 and CDR2 sequences are SEHNR and FQNEAQ (reference sequence). The chain's CDR3 is CASSLAGNDNSPLHF. CDR3 in DNA: TGTGCCAGCAGCTTGGCGGGAAACGATAATTCACCCCTCCACTTT.

This clonotype was counted many times. V usage is TRBV5-1 and J usage is TRBJ2-3, with 8 bases aligning to TRBD2. There are 17 residues in the CDR3. Per germline, CDR1 SGHRS and CDR2 YFSETQ. V shed 6 bases and J 2 bases; nucleotides not matched to a gene: 14. CDR3 in DNA: TGCGCCAGCACCCTCTTGGGCGGGACTAGTATCACAGATACGCAGTATTTT. This encodes CASTLLGGTSITDTQYF.

The table lists this clonotype with many counts. The chain recombines TRBV7-8 with TRBJ2-7; 7 bases are a match to TRBD1. Unmatched junction bases numbered 11, after V lost 6 bases and J lost 3 bases. The CDR3 sequence is 15 residues long. CDR1 is SGHVS, CDR2 FQNEAQ, per germline. The CDR3 is CASSKPPGTVYEQYF. CDR3 coding DNA: TGTGCCAGCAGTAAACCCCCCGGGACAGTCTACGAGCAGTACTTC.

This clonotype was counted many times. The rearrangement joins TRBV5-1 to TRBJ2-4; D possibly corresponds to TRBD1 (5 bases). V lost 4 bases and J 8 bases, leaving 16 bases between the germline ends. CDR3 length: 14 residues. CDR1 and CDR2 (germline): SGHRS, YFSETQ. DNA for the CDR3: TGCGCCAGCAGCGCGACAGCCCGACGCGACATTCAGTACTTC. Translated: CASSATARRDIQYF.

This clonotype has at least ten counts. The V gene is TRBV20-1, the J gene TRBJ1-1; 7 nucleotides align to TRBD1. Trimming at V came to 1 base and at J to 1 base, leaving 3 bases not matched to a gene. Germline V CDR1 and CDR2: DFQATT, SNEGSKA (reference sequence). The CDR3 sequence is 14 residues long. DNA for the CDR3: TGCAGTGCTAGAGGTTGGACAGGGAACACTGAAGCTTTCTTT. Residues: CSARGWTGNTEAFF.

This clonotype was observed a handful of times. This chain links TRBV18 with TRBJ2-1; D might be TRBD1 (6 bases). Trimming left V 6 bases short and J 0 bases short, with 12 bases between. CDR3 length: 15 residues. Germline V gene sequence: CDR1 KGHSH, CDR2 LQKENI. CDR3 amino acids: CASSDRTNSYNEQFF. CDR3 coding DNA: TGTGCCAGCTCTGACAGGACGAACTCCTACAATGAGCAGTTCTTC.

This clonotype was seen ten or more times. The chain carries TRBV7-9 and TRBJ1-1; the D gene is possibly TRBD1 (5 bases). The CDR3 has 15 residues. Trimming stripped 2 bases from V and 5 bases from J, with 15 bases between. Per the germline V gene, CDR1 is SEHNR and CDR2 is FQNEAQ (reference sequence). Here the CDR3 reads CASSLSSGGWTEAFF. The CDR3 nucleotides read TGTGCCAGCAGCTTAAGTAGCGGGGGGTGGACTGAAGCTTTCTTT. Full variable domain (outside the CDR3, taken from reference TRBV7-9 and TRBJ1-1): DTGVSQNPRHKITKRGQNVTFRCDPISEHNRLYWYRQTLGQGPEFLTYFQNEAQLEKSRLLSDRFSAERPKGSFSTLEIQRTEQGDSAMYLCASSLSSGGWTEAFFGQGTRLTVV.

This clonotype showed up many times. The V call is TRBV4-2, the J call TRBJ2-1, with D tentatively TRBD1 (5 bases). V lost 0 bases, J lost 8 bases, and 14 bases lay in between. The germline gives CDR1 LGHNA, CDR2 YNFKEQ. The CDR3 contains 15 residues. DNA for the CDR3: TGTGCCAGCAGCCAAGACCAGGGTTGGGTTGATGAGCAGTTCTTC. Its translation is CASSQDQGWVDEQFF.

There are many counts of this clonotype. The genes are TRBV20-1 and TRBJ2-7; TRBD2 matches 13 bases. With 5 bases clipped from V and 6 bases from J, the junction kept 16 bases outside the gene matches. The CDR3 sequence is 17 residues long. Germline values: CDR1 DFQATT, CDR2 SNEGSKA (reference sequence). Here the CDR3 DNA reads TGCAGTGCTCCCCGGTTTGATACTAGCGGGGGGGCCGGCGAGCAGTACTTC. It is translated as CSAPRFDTSGGAGEQYF.

This clonotype was seen ten or more times. The chain employs TRBV20-1 and TRBJ1-1; D unresolved. Germline V gene data show CDR1 as DFQATT and CDR2 as SNEGSKA (reference sequence). CDR3 length equals 16 residues. The V and J ends lost 0 bases and 2 bases respectively, with 16 bases between them. The CDR3 here is CSARDPMIGDNTEAFF. CDR3 in DNA: TGCAGTGCTAGAGATCCCATGATTGGAGATAACACTGAAGCTTTCTTT.

The chain employs TRBV27 and TRBJ2-7; 9 positions match TRBD2. The CDR3 loop spans 12 amino acids. J lost 7 bases, V lost 3 bases, and 1 base had no gene match. The germline gives CDR1 MNHEY, CDR2 SMNVEV (reference sequence). This CDR3 reads CASSFSGGEQYF. In DNA, the CDR3 is TGTGCCAGCAGTTTTAGCGGGGGTGAGCAGTACTTC.